The clone carrying this T cell receptor (beta chain) was counted many times. Its antigen is not known. The study used a library that attached unique molecular identifiers to individual cDNA molecules. MiXCR, run by TCRdb on the RACE reads, gives a single entry per CDR3 protein. The table has 120,000 to 150,000 distinct CDR3 sequences, roughly 10% seen once. There are 13 residues in the CDR3. V was trimmed by 5 bases and J by 6 bases, leaving 11 bases between them. The germline gives CDR1 SGHVS, CDR2 FQNEAQ. The data derive from a study of human T cells and chemical hapten exposure. Findings and caveats of the study: Sensitizing to DPC left TCRs with a frequency above 1 in 1000 unaltered. Higher patch test scores went with higher counts of PT1 expanded TCRs.

Time point noted: patch test 2, 6 weeks after DPC sensitization. Treatment specified: therapeutic diphenylcyclopropenone sensitization with weekly scalp DPC. Participating donors were patients with alopecia, aged 18 to 70 years, considered appropriate candidates for DPC. The clonotype was recovered from a woman aged 50 to 65 with alopecia areata. Some clones in this sample may be carry-over from other donors' samples. The V and J genes are TRBV7-8 and TRBJ2-1; D is ambiguous. The sample was whole blood, taken in connection with sensitization to the hapten diphenylcyclopropenone (DPC). The CDR3 DNA reads as TGTGCCAGCAGCCTTATATTGGGCAATGAGCAGTTCTTC. It is translated as CASSLILGNEQFF.